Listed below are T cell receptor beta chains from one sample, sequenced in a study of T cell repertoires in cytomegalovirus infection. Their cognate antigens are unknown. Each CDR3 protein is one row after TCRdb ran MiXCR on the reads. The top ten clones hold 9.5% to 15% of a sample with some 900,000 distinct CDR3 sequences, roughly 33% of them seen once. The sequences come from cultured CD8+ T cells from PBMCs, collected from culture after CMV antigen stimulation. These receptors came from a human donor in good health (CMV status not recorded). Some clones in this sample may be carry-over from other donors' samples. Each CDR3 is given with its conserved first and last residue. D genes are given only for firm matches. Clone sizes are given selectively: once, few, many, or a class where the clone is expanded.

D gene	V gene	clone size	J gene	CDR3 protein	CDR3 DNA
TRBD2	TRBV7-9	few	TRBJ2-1	CASSSPLAGGWNEQFF	TGTGCCAGCAGCTCCCCGTTGGCGGGGGGGTGGAATGAGCAGTTCTTC
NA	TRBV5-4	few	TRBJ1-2	CASSLVDARHGYTF	TGTGCCAGCAGCTTGGTGGACGCGCGTCATGGCTACACCTTC
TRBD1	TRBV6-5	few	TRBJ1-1	CASSYLRGQGMNTEAFF	TGTGCCAGCAGTTACTTGAGGGGGCAGGGGATGAACACTGAAGCTTTCTTT
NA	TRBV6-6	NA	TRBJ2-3	CASSYSRPDTQYF	TGTGCCAGCAGTTACTCCAGACCAGATACGCAGTATTTT
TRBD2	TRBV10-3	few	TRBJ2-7	CAIRTSGGAPTYEQYF	TGTGCCATCAGAACTAGCGGGGGGGCCCCAACCTACGAGCAGTACTTC
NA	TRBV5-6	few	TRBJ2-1	CASSLGLGVYNEQFF	TGTGCCAGCAGCTTGGGACTGGGGGTGTACAATGAGCAGTTCTTC
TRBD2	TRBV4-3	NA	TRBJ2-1	CASSRLFGGLATNEQFF	TGCGCCAGCAGCCGCCTATTTGGGGGACTAGCGACCAATGAGCAGTTCTTC
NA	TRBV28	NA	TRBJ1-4	CASGWGQSTNEKLFF	TGTGCCAGCGGATGGGGGCAGTCAACTAATGAAAAACTGTTTTTT
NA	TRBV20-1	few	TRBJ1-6	CSARDRGAGLGSPLHF	TGCAGTGCTAGAGATCGGGGGGCGGGCCTCGGTTCACCCCTCCACTTT
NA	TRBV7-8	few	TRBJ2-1	CASSIGHYNEQFF	TGTGCCAGCAGCATAGGACACTACAATGAGCAGTTCTTC
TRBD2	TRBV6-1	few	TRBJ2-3	CASSEWLLAGEADTQYF	TGTGCCAGCAGTGAATGGTTGCTAGCGGGGGAAGCAGATACGCAGTATTTT
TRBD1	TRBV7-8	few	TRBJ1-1	CASTINSRDRGRNTEAFF	TGTGCCAGCACCATAAACTCCCGGGACAGGGGGCGAAACACTGAAGCTTTCTTT
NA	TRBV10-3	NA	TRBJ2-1	CAISEETGLYNEQFF	TGTGCCATCAGTGAGGAGACTGGGCTCTACAATGAGCAGTTCTTC
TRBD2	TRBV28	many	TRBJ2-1	CASRLRTGGIYNEQFF	TGTGCCAGCAGACTGAGGACGGGGGGAATCTACAATGAGCAGTTCTTC
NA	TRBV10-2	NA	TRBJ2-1	CASSFGSVYNEQFF	TGCGCCAGCAGTTTTGGGTCAGTTTACAATGAGCAGTTCTTC
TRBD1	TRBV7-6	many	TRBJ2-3	CASSHGQGSSDTQYF	TGTGCCAGCAGCCATGGACAGGGGAGCTCGGATACGCAGTATTTT
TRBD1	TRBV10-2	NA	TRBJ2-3	CASSYPPGDRGLGDTQYF	TGCGCCAGCAGCTACCCCCCGGGGGACAGGGGGCTGGGAGATACGCAGTATTTT
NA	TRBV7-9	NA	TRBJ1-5	CASSLKGRGQPQHF	TGTGCCAGCAGCCTTAAGGGTCGGGGACAGCCCCAGCATTTT
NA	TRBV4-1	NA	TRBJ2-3	CASSQKAAGASTDTQYF	TGCGCCAGCAGCCAAAAGGCGGCGGGGGCAAGCACAGATACGCAGTATTTT
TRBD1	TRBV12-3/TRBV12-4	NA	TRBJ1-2	CASNFPGTAYYTF	TGTGCCAGCAACTTCCCCGGGACAGCCTACTACACCTTC
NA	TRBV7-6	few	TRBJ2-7	CASSLTVISYEQYF	TGTGCCAGCAGCTTGACAGTAATCTCCTACGAGCAGTACTTC
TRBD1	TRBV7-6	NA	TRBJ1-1	CASSLWTGGNEAFF	TGTGCCAGCAGCTTATGGACAGGGGGCAATGAAGCTTTCTTT
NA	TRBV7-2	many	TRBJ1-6	CASSLLWGIYNSPLHF	TGTGCCAGCAGCTTACTATGGGGAATCTATAATTCACCCCTCCACTTT
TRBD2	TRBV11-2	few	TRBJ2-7	CASSHGRASGGAF	TGTGCCAGCAGCCACGGAAGAGCCAGCGGGGGGGCCTTC
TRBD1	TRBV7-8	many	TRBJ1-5	CASSLAGQGAYLNQPQHF	TGTGCCAGCAGCTTAGCTGGACAGGGGGCCTACCTCAATCAGCCCCAGCATTTT
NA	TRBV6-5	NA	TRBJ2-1	CASSYLGGEYNEQFF	TGTGCCAGCAGTTACCTGGGCGGGGAGTACAATGAGCAGTTCTTC
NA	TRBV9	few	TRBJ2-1	CASSVMGSPWPEQFF	TGTGCCAGCAGCGTGATGGGGTCACCGTGGCCTGAGCAGTTCTTC